This TCR beta chain was sequenced in a study of blood T cell repertoires in COVID-19. Overall study: Whether acute or convalescent, the COVID-19 samples came from the United States, Italy and Spain.

Some clones are missing from TCRdb's copy, which holds only in-frame ones; the method was immunoSEQ multiplex PCR. The sample contains around 360,000 clones, 80% to 90% of which appear only once. This CDR3 comprises 13 residues. The germline V gene has CDR1 MRHNA and CDR2 SNTAGT. V was clipped by 3 bases and J by 0 bases, with 4 bases between them. This rearrangement joins TRBV6-4 to TRBJ2-3, with D uncertain. This receptor was taken from a man in his forties in a cohort exposed to, infected with or recovered from COVID-19 (not recorded which). The sample taken for sequencing was PBMCs or T cells enriched from blood (not recorded which). CDR3 coding DNA: TGTGCCAGCAGTGAGCAGAGCACAGATACGCAGTATTTT. Translated, it gives CASSEQSTDTQYF.